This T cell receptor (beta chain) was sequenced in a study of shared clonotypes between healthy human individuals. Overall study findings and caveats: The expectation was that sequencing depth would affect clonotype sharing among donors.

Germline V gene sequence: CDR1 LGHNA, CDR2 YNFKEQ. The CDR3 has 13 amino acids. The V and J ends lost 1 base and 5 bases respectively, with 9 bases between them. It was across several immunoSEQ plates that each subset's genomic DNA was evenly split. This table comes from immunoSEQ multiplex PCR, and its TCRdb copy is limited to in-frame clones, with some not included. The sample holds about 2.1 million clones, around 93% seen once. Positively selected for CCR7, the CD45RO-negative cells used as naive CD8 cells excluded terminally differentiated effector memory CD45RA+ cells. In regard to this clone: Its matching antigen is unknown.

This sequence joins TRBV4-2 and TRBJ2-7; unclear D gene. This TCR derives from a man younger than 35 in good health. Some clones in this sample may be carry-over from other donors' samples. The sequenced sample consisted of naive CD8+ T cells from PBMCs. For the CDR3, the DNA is TGTGCCAGCAGCCAAGCGGCAGTCGACGAGCAGTACTTC. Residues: CASSQAAVDEQYF.